This TCR beta chain was retrieved from a study of T cell repertoires in cytomegalovirus infection. Across the whole study: Public TCR beta signatures indicated both CMV infection and matching HLA type.

Remarks on this clonotype: Its antigen is not identified.

The CDR3 sequence is 12 residues long. V lost 1 base and J lost 6, with 6 bases in between. In germline, CDR1 is SGHTA, CDR2 FQGNSA. TCRdb ran MiXCR on the reads and lists one entry per CDR3 protein. The sample shows about 83,000 distinct CDR3 sequences, approximately 24% of them seen only once. The chain is built from TRBV7-2 and TRBJ1-2; D ambiguous. Sequences were derived from CD8+ T cells from cultured PBMCs, sampled from culture after CMV antigen stimulation. This receptor was taken from a human donor in good health (CMV status not recorded). Some clones in this sample may be carry-over from other donors' samples. The CDR3 nucleotides are TGTGCCAGCAGCTTAGGCCGGAATGGCTACACCTTC. Its protein product is CASSLGRNGYTF.